Presented here are 14 T cell receptor beta chains from one specimen sequenced in a study of blood T cell repertoires in COVID-19. This table comes from immunoSEQ multiplex PCR, and its TCRdb copy is limited to in-frame clones, with some not included. The table shows roughly 280,000 clones, with 75% to 90% occurring only once. The sample comprised peripheral blood. The receptors here all came from a man aged 30 to 45 with active or convalescent COVID-19.

CDR3 sequence reads: CASSPDRGRYNEQFF. In DNA, the CDR3 is TGTGCCAGCAGTCCCGACAGGGGTCGGTACAATGAGCAGTTCTTC. The chain has TRBV6-5 and TRBJ2-1, with 8 positions matching TRBD1. The junction had 7 bases not matched to a gene; V was cut back by 5 bases and J by 4 bases. The length of the CDR3 is 15 residues. The germline V gene has CDR1 MNHEY and CDR2 SVGAGI.

This rearrangement joins TRBV16 to TRBJ1-3, with a possible D match to TRBD1 (5 bases). V lost 4 bases and J lost 0, with 13 bases in between. CDR3 length: 16 residues. In germline, CDR1 is KGHSY, CDR2 FQNENV. Written as DNA, the CDR3 is TGTGCCAGCAGCCCCTCGGACATTACCTCTGGAAACACCATATATTTT. Translating gives CASSPSDITSGNTIYF.

J is TRBJ2-7 and V is TRBV27; 8 bases match TRBD1. The germline V gene has CDR1 MNHEY and CDR2 SMNVEV (reference sequence). Losses at the gene ends were 0 bases for V and 3 bases for J; bases not matched to a gene: 1. This CDR3 is built from 14 residues. The CDR3 DNA sequence: TGTGCCAGCAGTTTATCGGGACAGGACTACGAGCAGTACTTC. This codes for CASSLSGQDYEQYF.

CDR3 DNA: TGTGCCAGCAGTGAAAACTTCGCGGGGGCCGGGGAGCTGTTTTTT. Its protein is CASSENFAGAGELFF. The chain combines TRBV2 with TRBJ2-2; 7 bases fit TRBD2. The germline V gene has CDR1 SNHLY and CDR2 FYNNEI. The CDR3 has 15 residues. The junction had 6 bases not matched to a gene; V was cut back by 2 bases and J by 6 bases.

This chain joins TRBV3-1 (or the pseudogene TRBV3-2) and TRBJ2-1; 9 bases fit TRBD2. The CDR3 is made up of 17 amino acids. J was trimmed by 5 bases and V by 1 base; bases with no gene match: 9. From germline, CDR1 is LGHDT and CDR2 YNNKEL (reference sequence). CDR3 loop: CASSQVAGAGGHNEQFF. The CDR3 DNA is TGTGCCAGCAGCCAAGTGGCGGGAGCGGGGGGACACAATGAGCAGTTCTTC.

The chain employs TRBV6-5 and TRBJ2-7, with D perhaps TRBD1 (7 bases). The germline V gene encodes CDR1 MNHEY and CDR2 SVGAGI. The CDR3 runs 13 residues. Trimming took off 8 bases at V and 3 bases at J, with 14 bases between the two ends. DNA of the CDR3: TGTGCCAGCGGCGGGACAGAAGACTACGAGCAGTACTTC. Residues: CASGGTEDYEQYF.

The chain employs TRBV5-4 and TRBJ2-2; tentatively, D is TRBD2 (5 bases). This CDR3 contains 15 residues. The V and J ends lost 4 bases and 5 bases respectively, with 15 bases between them. CDR1 and CDR2 (germline): SGHNT, YYREEE (reference sequence). CDR3: CASSTVAGLTGELFF. In DNA, the CDR3 is TGTGCCAGCAGCACCGTTGCGGGCTTGACCGGGGAGCTGTTTTTT.

This chain joins TRBV4-2 and TRBJ1-2, with a weak D call TRBD1 (5 bases). CDR1 and CDR2 (germline): LGHNA, YNFKEQ. Trimming took off 1 base at V and 1 base at J, with 10 bases between the two ends. This CDR3 is 15 amino acids long. As DNA, the CDR3 is TGTGCCAGCAGCCAAGGCGACGACAGTAACTATGGCTACACCTTC. Residues: CASSQGDDSNYGYTF.

The V gene is TRBV19, the J gene TRBJ2-7; tentatively, D is TRBD2 (7 bases). Germline V gene lookup returns CDR1 LNHDA and CDR2 SQIVND (reference sequence). CDR3 length: 16 amino acids. The ends were cut back, 5 bases at V and 0 bases at J, with 17 bases in the middle. For the CDR3, the DNA is TGTGCCAGTAGTCGACCCGGGGGGCCGTCCTCCTACGAGCAGTACTTC. Residues: CASSRPGGPSSYEQYF.

The chain joins TRBV30 to TRBJ2-3; TRBD1 agrees at 7 bases. The V gene's germline CDR1 is GTSNPN and CDR2 SVGIG (reference sequence). The CDR3 contains 13 residues. For the CDR3, the DNA is TGTGCGAGACAGGGTGGGGCGACAGATACGCAGTATTTT. Its translation: CARQGGATDTQYF.

The chain uses TRBV4-2 and TRBJ1-6; no clear D. V lost 0 bases and J lost 6, with 9 bases in between. The CDR3 runs 15 residues. Germline-derived CDR1 and CDR2 are LGHNA and YNFKEQ. This CDR3 is CASSQDIRVNSPLHF. CDR3 bases: TGTGCCAGCAGCCAAGATATCCGGGTTAATTCACCCCTCCACTTT.

This clone was detected a few times. The chain couples TRBV6-6 to TRBJ1-1; the D is unclear. Germline values: CDR1 MNHNY, CDR2 SVGAGI (reference sequence). Between the trimmed V and J ends, which lost 7 bases and 2 bases, there was a span of 17 bases. The CDR3 has 15 amino acids. The CDR3 nucleotides read TGTGCCAGCACGGAGACCTCAACGATTAACACTGAAGCTTTCTTT. Its protein is CASTETSTINTEAFF.

This chain connects TRBV6-5 to TRBJ1-2, with 9 nucleotides matching TRBD1. Per the germline V gene, CDR1 is MNHEY and CDR2 is SVGAGI. CDR3 length: 14 residues. Trimming took 6 bases from V and 4 from J; bases not matched to a gene: 6. The CDR3 loop is CASSRTGGGYGYTF. For the CDR3, the DNA is TGTGCCAGCAGCCGAACAGGGGGCGGCTATGGCTACACCTTC.

A single count supports this clone. The chain employs TRBV14 and TRBJ1-6, with a possible D match to TRBD1 (6 bases). Between the trimmed V and J ends, which lost 4 bases and 6 bases, there was a span of 16 bases. The CDR3 sequence is 16 residues long. CDR1 is SGHDN, CDR2 FVKESK, per germline. CDR3 residues: CASSPQGGGSNSPLHF. In nucleotides, the CDR3 is TGTGCCAGCAGCCCCCAGGGAGGGGGAAGTAATTCACCCCTCCACTTT.